This T cell receptor beta chain was observed in a study of CD8 T cells in ankylosing spondylitis. Study-wide results and limits: Seemingly distinctive of ankylosing spondylitis blood was a TCR beta motif formed by eight highly homologous variants.

Turning to this clonotype: Its target is not known.

TCRdb ran MiXCR on the 5' RACE reads and lists one entry per CDR3 protein. This sample yields hundreds of thousands of distinct CDR3 sequences, of which roughly 26% are seen a single time; 0.89% belongs to the top ten. Germline V gives CDR1 MNHEY, CDR2 SMNVEV (reference sequence). V lost 2 bases and J 0 bases, leaving 13 bases between the germline ends. The CDR3 has 17 amino acids. Sequenced input: blood, either unsorted or a sorted T cell fraction (not recorded which). The sequence derives from a male donor with ankylosing spondylitis. The chain is built from TRBV27 and TRBJ2-2, with a possible D match to TRBD1 (5 bases). The CDR3 DNA reads TGTGCCAGCAGTTTAATCCCCGGCAGGGCGAACACCGGGGAGCTGTTTTTT. The encoded protein is CASSLIPGRANTGELFF.